The rows below give T cell receptor beta chains drawn from one sample of a study of Graves' ophthalmopathy and Graves' hyperthyroidism. TCRdb analysed the multiplex PCR reads with MiXCR anew, one entry per CDR3 protein. The repertoire consists of tens of thousands of distinct CDR3 sequences, with roughly 50% occurring once and the leading ten covering about 25%. Source material: peripheral blood. The receptors originated from an adult woman with stable Graves' hyperthyroidism. The CDR3 runs from the conserved cysteine through the conserved F or W. A D gene is named only where the DNA matches it firmly. Expanded clones are given a class, and other clones once, few, many or no size at all.

CDR3aa	v_gene	j_gene	abundance	d_gene
CRVEEGEGNGYTF	TRBV29-1	TRBJ1-2	-	-
CASRLPGGNSGANVLTF	TRBV25-1	TRBJ2-6	medium-sized	-
CASRRQMDRTEAFF	TRBV12-3/TRBV12-4	TRBJ1-1	few	TRBD1
CASSLVQGSTDTQYF	TRBV5-1	TRBJ2-3	-	-
CASSKGRGEIGQPQHF	TRBV7-8	TRBJ1-5	-	-
CASSADPTSGSARFYEQYF	TRBV5-1	TRBJ2-7	-	TRBD2
CASQRTVDNSNQPQHF	TRBV19	TRBJ1-5	many	-
CSARDRGVSGANVLTF	TRBV20-1	TRBJ2-6	once	-
CASSPPPAGVGELFF	TRBV2	TRBJ2-2	-	-
CSARGASGRLQETQYF	TRBV20-1	TRBJ2-5	many	TRBD2
CSVATGNERETQYF	TRBV29-1	TRBJ2-5	once	-
CASKWEGATSTDTQYF	TRBV10-2	TRBJ2-3	many	TRBD2
CASSKGGLGALF	TRBV19	TRBJ1-1	-	-
CASSLAGTNSPLHF	TRBV7-8	TRBJ1-6	-	-
CASSVPQRGAQETQYF	TRBV6-2/TRBV6-3	TRBJ2-5	many	TRBD2
CASSSGPNYGYTF	TRBV5-8	TRBJ1-2	many	-
CASSSGTGAVYGYTF	TRBV5-1	TRBJ1-2	-	TRBD1
CASSSGTSGRGQETQYF	TRBV5-1	TRBJ2-5	-	TRBD2
CASSSGSSGNTF	TRBV7-9	TRBJ1-2	-	-
CASVGRTGGGGYGYTF	TRBV27	TRBJ1-2	many	-
CASSLVLSWGPGNTIYF	TRBV11-2	TRBJ1-3	-	-
CASSLKPYMNTEAFF	TRBV18	TRBJ1-1	-	-
CASSRLQRARGNQPQHF	TRBV4-1	TRBJ1-5	many	-
CASSLAPWAPNYGYTF	TRBV7-2	TRBJ1-2	-	-
CAISAGRNNSPLHF	TRBV10-3	TRBJ1-6	once	-
CASSLYRPSGYEQYF	TRBV5-1	TRBJ2-7	-	TRBD2
CASSESVGSYTEAFF	TRBV2	TRBJ1-1	many	-
CATQEREGSYNEQFF	TRBV10-3	TRBJ2-1	-	TRBD2
CASSLGQGRRGYTF	TRBV27	TRBJ1-2	many	-
CASSTRQGSLLSGNTIYF	TRBV7-2	TRBJ1-3	-	TRBD1
CASSLSFATEAFF	TRBV28	TRBJ1-1	many	-